The rows below give T cell receptor beta chains drawn from one sample of a study of T cell repertoires in cytomegalovirus infection. TCRdb fed the reads into MiXCR, producing one record per CDR3 protein. The sample holds about 830,000 distinct CDR3 sequences, approximately 29% seen once. The antigens of these receptors remain unknown. The sample in question was cultured CD8+ T cells from PBMCs, obtained from culture after CMV antigen stimulation. The receptor set was obtained from a human donor in good health (CMV status not recorded). Some clones in this sample may be carry-over from other donors' samples. Each CDR3 is given with its conserved first and last residue.

v_call cdr3_aa
TRBV7-8 CASRSNSNYGYTF
TRBV6-5 CASSYSQTGGYNEQFF
TRBV28 CATVLWGGAIMNTEAFF
TRBV2 CASRASGGYNEQFF
TRBV5-1 CASSWAGGTTDTQYF
TRBV6-8 CASSKYRTRYKLFF
TRBV4-1 CASSQDFTDTQYF
TRBV7-6 CASSFGQSSYNEQFF
TRBV10-3 CAISGRGTTDEQYF
TRBV10-3 CAISATGDTGELFF
TRBV9 CASSRGEGAHTQYF
TRBV6-5 CASSPKASTDTQYF
TRBV14 CASSQDSGTTSYGYTF
TRBV6-6 CASSYKGETEAFF
TRBV7-9 CASSLGVVMNTEAFF
TRBV6-2/TRBV6-3 CASSYSRVYGYTF
TRBV6-1 CASSSGSDTEAFF
TRBV7-8 CASSFRSSYNSPLHF
TRBV12-3/TRBV12-4 CASSPGLRNTGELFF
TRBV6-5 CASTDSLEAFF
TRBV19 CASSSPDRGTDTQYF
TRBV12-3/TRBV12-4 CASSADGTRNTEAFF
TRBV7-9 CASNIPQGRTGELFF
TRBV7-6 CASSSTGGPTDTQYF
TRBV6-6 CASSSPGKQFF
TRBV7-8 CASSLGLGQLNLLNTGELFF
TRBV7-9 CASSSGTATNYGYTF
TRBV3-1 CASSPTQFYNEQFF
TRBV29-1 CSVEEGEQYF
TRBV28 CASSDRGLINAYNEQFF
TRBV7-9 CASSLPDRGAYEQYF
TRBV5-5 CASSLEGPLKQYF
TRBV7-2 CASSSDYLSTDTQYF
TRBV27 CASNPSTGGRFF
TRBV27 CASRRGVGNQPQHF
TRBV5-4 CASSLARNNYNEQFF
TRBV27 CASRTGGRSPLHF
TRBV6-2/TRBV6-3 CASRNRGNPSNQPQHF
TRBV7-9 CASRHPGLVTDTQYF
TRBV7-2 CASSLYGGRTEAFF
TRBV27 CASSLSNGAGGNTDTQYF
TRBV4-1 CASSQEEVKETQYF
TRBV6-1 CASSELRDTQYF
TRBV28 CASYDLDSTLNTEAFF
TRBV12-3/TRBV12-4 CASSFNLVGDDTEAFF
TRBV12-3/TRBV12-4 CASSLTGQGEGYTF